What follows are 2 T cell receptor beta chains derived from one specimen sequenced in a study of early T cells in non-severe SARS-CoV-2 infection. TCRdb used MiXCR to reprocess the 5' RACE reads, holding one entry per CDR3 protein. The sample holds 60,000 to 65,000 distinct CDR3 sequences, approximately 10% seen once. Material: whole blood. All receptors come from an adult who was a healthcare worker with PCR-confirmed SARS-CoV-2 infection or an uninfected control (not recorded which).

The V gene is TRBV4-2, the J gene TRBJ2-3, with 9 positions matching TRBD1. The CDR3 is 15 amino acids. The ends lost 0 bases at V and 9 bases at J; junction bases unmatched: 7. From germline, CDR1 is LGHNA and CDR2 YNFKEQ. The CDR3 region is CASSQEGDREETQYF. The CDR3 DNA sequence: TGTGCCAGCAGCCAAGAAGGGGACAGGGAAGAGACGCAGTATTTT.

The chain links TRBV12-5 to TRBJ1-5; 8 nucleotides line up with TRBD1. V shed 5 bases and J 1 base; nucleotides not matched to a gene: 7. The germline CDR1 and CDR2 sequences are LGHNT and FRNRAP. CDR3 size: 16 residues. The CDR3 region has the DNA TGTGCTAGTGGTCGACAACAGGGGGTAAGCAATCAGCCCCAGCATTTT. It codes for CASGRQQGVSNQPQHF.